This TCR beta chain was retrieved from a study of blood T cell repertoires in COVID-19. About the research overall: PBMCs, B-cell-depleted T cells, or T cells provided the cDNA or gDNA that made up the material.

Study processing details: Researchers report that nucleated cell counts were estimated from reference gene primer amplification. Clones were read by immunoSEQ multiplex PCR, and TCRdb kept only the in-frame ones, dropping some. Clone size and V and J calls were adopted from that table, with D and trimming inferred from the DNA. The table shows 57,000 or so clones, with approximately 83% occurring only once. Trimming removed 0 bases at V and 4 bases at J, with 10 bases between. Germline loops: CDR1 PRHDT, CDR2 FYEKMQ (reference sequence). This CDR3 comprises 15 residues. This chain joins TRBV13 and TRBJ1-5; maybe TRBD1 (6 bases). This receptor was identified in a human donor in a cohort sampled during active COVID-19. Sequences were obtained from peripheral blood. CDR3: CASSLGTGGNQPQHF. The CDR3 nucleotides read TGTGCCAGCAGCTTAGGGACAGGAGGAAATCAGCCCCAGCATTTT.